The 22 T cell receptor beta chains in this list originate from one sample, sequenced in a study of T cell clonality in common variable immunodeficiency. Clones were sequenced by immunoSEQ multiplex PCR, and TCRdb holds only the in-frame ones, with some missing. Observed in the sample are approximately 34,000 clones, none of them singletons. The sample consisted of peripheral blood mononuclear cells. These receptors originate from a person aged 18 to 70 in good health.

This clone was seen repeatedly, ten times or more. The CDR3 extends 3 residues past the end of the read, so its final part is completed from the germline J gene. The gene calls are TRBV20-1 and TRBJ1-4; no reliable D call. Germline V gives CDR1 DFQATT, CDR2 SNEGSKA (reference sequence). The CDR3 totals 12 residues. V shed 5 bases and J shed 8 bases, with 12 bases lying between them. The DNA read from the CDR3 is TGCAGTGCTGGACGGGGTACAGAAAAA. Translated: CSAGRGTEK. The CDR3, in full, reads CSAGRGTEKLFF.

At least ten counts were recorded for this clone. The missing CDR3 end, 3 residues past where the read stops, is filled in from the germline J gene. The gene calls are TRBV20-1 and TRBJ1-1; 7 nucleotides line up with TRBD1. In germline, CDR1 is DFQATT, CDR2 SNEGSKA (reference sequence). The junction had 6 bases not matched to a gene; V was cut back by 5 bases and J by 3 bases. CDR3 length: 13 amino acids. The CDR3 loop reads CSAHRGTDTEAFF. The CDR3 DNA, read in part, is TGCAGTGCTCACAGGGGTACGGACACTGAA.

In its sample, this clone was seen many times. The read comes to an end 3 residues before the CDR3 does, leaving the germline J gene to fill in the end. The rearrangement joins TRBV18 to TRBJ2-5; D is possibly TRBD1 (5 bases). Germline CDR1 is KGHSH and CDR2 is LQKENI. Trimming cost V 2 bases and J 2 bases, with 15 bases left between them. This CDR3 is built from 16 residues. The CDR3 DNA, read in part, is TGTGCCAGCTCACCATTTCTGGACACCACTCAAGAGACC. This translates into CASSPFLDTTQET. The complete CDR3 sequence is CASSPFLDTTQETQYF.

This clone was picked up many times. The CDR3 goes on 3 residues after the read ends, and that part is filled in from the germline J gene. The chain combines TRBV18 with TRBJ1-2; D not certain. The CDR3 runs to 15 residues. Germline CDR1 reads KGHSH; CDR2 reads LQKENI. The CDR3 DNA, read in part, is TGTGCCAGCTCACCCGGGGAGACCAAACAATCCGGC. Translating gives CASSPGETKQSG. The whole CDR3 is CASSPGETKQSGYTF.

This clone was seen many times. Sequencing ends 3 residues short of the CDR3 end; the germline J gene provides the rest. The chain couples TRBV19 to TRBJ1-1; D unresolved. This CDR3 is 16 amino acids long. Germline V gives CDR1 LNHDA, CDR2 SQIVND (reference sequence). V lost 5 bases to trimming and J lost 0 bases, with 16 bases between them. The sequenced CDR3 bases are TGTGCCAGTAGTGTTCCCGCCCCAGAACTGAACACTGAA. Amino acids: CASSVPAPELNTE. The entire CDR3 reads CASSVPAPELNTEAFF.

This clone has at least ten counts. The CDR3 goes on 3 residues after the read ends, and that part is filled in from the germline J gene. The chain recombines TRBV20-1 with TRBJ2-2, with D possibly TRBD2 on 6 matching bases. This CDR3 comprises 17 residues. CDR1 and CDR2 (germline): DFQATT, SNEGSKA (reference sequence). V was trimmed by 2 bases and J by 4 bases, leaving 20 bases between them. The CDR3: CSARLAEGNRVTGELFF. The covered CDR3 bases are TGCAGTGCTAGACTTGCGGAGGGGAATCGGGTCACCGGGGAG.

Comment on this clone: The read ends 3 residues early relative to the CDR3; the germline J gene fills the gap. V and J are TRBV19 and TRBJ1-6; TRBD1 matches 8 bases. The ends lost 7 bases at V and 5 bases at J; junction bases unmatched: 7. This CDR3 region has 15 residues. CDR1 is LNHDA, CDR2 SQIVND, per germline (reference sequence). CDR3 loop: CASTGLDRDNSPLHF. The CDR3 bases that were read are TGTGCCAGTACTGGCCTGGACAGGGATAATTCACCC. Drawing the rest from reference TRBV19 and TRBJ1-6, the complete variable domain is DGGITQSPKYLFRKEGQNVTLSCEQNLNHDAMYWYRQDPGQGLRLIYYSQIVNDFQKGDIAEGYSVSREKKESFPLTVTSAQKNPTAFYLCASTGLDRDNSPLHFGNGTRLTVT.

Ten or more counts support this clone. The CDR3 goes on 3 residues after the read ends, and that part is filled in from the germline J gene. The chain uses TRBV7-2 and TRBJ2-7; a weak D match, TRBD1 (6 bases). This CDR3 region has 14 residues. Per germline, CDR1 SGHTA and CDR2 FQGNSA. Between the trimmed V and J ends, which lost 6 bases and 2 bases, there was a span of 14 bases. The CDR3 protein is CASRITTGPYEQYF. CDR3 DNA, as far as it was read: TGTGCCAGCAGAATAACAACAGGGCCCTACGAG.

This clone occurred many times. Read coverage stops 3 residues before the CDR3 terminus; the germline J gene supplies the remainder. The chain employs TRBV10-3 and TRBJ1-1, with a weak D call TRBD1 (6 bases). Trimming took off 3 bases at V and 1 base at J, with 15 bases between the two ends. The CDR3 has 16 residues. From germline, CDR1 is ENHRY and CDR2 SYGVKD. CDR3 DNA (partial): TGTGCCATCAGTGATACGGTCGAAGGGGGGAACACTGAA. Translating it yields CAISDTVEGGNTE. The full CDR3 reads CAISDTVEGGNTEAFF.

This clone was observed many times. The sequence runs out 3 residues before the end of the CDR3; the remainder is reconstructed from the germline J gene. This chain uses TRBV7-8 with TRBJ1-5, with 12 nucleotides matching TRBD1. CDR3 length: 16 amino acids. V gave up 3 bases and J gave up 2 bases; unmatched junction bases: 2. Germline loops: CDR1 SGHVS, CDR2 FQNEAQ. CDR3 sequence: CASSLGQGAGNQPQHF. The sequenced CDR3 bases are TGTGCCAGCAGCTTGGGACAGGGGGCGGGCAATCAGCCC.

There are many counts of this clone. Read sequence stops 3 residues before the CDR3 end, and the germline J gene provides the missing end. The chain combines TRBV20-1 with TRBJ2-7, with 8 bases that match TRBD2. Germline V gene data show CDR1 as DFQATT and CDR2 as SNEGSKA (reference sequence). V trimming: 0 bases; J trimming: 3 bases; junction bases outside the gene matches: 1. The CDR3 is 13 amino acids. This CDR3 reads CSARDTSGYEQYF. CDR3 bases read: TGCAGTGCTAGAGATACTAGCGGCTACGAG.

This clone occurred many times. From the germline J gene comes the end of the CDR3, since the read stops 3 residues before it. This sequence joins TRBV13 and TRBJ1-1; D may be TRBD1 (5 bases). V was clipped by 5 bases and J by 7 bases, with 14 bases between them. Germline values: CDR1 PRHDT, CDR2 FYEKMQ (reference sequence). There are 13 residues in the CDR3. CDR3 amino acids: CASSIRQTNEAFF. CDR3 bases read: TGTGCCAGCAGCATCCGACAGACCAATGAA. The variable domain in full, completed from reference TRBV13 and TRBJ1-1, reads AAGVIQSPRHLIKEKRETATLKCYPIPRHDTVYWYQQGPGQDPQFLISFYEKMQSDKGSIPDRFSAQQFSDYHSELNMSSLELGDSALYFCASSIRQTNEAFFGQGTRLTVV.

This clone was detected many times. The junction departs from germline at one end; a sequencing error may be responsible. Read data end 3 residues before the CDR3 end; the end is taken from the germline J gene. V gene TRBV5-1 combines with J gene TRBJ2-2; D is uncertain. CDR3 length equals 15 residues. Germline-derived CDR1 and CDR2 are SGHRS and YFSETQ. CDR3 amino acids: CANSLEHPNTGELFF. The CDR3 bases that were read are TGCGCCAACAGCTTGGAACATCCGAACACCGGGGAG.

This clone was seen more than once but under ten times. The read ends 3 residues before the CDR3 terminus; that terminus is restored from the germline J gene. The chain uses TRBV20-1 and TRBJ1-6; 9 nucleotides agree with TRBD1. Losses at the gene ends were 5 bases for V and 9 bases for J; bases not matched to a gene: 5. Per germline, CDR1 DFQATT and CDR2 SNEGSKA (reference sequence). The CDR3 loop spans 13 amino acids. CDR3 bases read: TGCAGTGCTGTGGGGACAGGGACTTCACCC. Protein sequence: CSAVGTGTSP. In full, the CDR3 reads CSAVGTGTSPLHF.

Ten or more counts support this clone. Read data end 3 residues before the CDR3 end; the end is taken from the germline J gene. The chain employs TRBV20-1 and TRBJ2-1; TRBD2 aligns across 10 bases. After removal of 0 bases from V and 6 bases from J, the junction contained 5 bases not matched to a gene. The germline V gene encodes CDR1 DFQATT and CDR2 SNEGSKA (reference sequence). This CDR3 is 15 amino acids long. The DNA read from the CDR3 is TGCAGTGCTAGAGAACTAGCGGGACCGTTCAATGAG. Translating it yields CSARELAGPFNE. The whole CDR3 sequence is CSARELAGPFNEQFF.

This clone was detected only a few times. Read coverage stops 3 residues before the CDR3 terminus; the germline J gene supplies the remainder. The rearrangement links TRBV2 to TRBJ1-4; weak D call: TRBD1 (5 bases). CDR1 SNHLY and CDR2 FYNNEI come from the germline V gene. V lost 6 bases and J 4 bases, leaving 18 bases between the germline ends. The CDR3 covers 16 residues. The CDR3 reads CASRSRAMGGNEKLFF. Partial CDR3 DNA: TGTGCCAGCAGATCCAGGGCCATGGGAGGTAATGAAAAA.

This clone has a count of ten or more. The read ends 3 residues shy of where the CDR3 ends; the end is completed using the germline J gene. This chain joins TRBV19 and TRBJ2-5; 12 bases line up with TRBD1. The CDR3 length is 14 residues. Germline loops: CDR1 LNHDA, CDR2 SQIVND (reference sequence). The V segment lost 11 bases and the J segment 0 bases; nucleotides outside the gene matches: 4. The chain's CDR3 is CAGDRGPNQETQYF. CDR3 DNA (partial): TGTGCCGGGGACAGGGGGCCCAACCAAGAGACC.

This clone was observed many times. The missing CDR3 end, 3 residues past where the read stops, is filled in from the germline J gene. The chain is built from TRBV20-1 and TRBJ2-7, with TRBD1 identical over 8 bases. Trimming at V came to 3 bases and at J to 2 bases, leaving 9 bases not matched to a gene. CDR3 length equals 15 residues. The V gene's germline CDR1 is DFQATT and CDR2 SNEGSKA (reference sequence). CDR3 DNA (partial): TGCAGTGCTAGTGGGGACAGGACCTTCGCCTACGAG. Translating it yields CSASGDRTFAYE. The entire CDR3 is CSASGDRTFAYEQYF.

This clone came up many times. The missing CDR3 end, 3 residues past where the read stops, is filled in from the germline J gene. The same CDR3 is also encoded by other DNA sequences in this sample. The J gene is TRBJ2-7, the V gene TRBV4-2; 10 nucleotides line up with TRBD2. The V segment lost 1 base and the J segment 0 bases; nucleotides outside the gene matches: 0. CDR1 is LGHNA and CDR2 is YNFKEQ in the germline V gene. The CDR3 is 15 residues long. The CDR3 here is CASSQGLAGSYEQYF. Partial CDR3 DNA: TGTGCCAGCAGCCAAGGACTAGCGGGCTCCTACGAG.

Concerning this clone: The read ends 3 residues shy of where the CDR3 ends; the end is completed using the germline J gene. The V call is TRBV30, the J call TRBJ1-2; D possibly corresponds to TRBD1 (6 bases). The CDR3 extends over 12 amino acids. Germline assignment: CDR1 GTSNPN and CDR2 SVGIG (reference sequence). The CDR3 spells CAWSVDRHDYTF. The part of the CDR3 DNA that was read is TGTGCCTGGAGTGTAGACAGGCACGAC. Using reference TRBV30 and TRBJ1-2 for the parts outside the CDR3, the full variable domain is SQTIHQWPATLVQPVGSPLSLECTVEGTSNPNLYWYRQAAGRGLQLLFYSVGIGQISSEVPQNLSASRPQDRQFILSSKKLLLSDSGFYLCAWSVDRHDYTFGSGTRLTVV.

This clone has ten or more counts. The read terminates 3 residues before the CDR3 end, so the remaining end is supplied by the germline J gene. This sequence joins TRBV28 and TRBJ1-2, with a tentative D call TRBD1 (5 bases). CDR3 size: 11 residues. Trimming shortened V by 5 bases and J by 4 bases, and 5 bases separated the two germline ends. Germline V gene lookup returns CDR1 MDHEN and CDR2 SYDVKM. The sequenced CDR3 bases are TGTGCCAGCAGTCAGGGCTATGGC. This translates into CASSQGYG. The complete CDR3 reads CASSQGYGYTF.

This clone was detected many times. The part of the CDR3 DNA that was read is TGTGCCTGGGGACAGGGGAACACTGAA. Translating gives CAWGQGNTE. The CDR3, in full, reads CAWGQGNTEAFF. The chain is built from TRBV30 and TRBJ1-1, with 8 bases matching TRBD1. The CDR3 end is not reached by the read, which stops 3 residues before it; the germline J gene fills it in. This CDR3 is 12 amino acids long. V shed 5 bases, J shed 1 base, and the junction held 0 bases outside the gene matches. From germline, CDR1 is GTSNPN and CDR2 SVGIG (reference sequence).